The next 7 T cell receptor beta chains were all read from a single sample in a study of shared clonotypes between healthy human individuals. Measured with immunoSEQ multiplex PCR; TCRdb has only the in-frame clones, and not every one. This sample carries some 470,000 clones, 76% of them seen once, and the ten largest clones take 10% to 15%. The specimen was PBMCs. The receptors were sampled from a middle-aged woman in good health. Some clones in this sample may be carry-over from other donors' samples.

The J gene is TRBJ1-1, the V gene TRBV5-1, with unresolved D. This CDR3 spans 15 amino acids. Trimming took 4 bases from V and 1 from J, leaving 14 bases between them. The germline gives CDR1 SGHRS, CDR2 YFSETQ. DNA for the CDR3: TGCGCCAGCAGCCCCGATCTGAGTTCGAACACTGAAGCTTTCTTT. Translation gives CASSPDLSSNTEAFF.

The chain couples TRBV9 to TRBJ2-1, with 7 bases matching TRBD1. The ends lost 4 bases at V and 6 bases at J; junction bases unmatched: 10. The CDR3 has 15 residues. Germline CDR1 SGDLS, CDR2 YYNGEE. For the CDR3, the DNA is TGTGCCAGCAGCCCCCACTTAGCAGGGGGCAATGAGCAGTTCTTC. This gives the protein CASSPHLAGGNEQFF. Looking up the rest from reference TRBV9 and TRBJ2-1 gives the full variable domain: DSGVTQTPKHLITATGQRVTLRCSPRSGDLSVYWYQQSLDQGLQFLIQYYNGEERAKGNILERFSAQQFPDLHSELNLSSLELGDSALYFCASSPHLAGGNEQFFGPGTRLTVL.

J is TRBJ2-5 and V is TRBV7-3; possibly TRBD1 for D (5 bases). The CDR3 consists of 13 residues. From germline, CDR1 is SGHTA and CDR2 FQGTGA. V was clipped by 3 bases and J by 5 bases, with 10 bases between them. This CDR3 is CASSFQGGETQYF. The CDR3 DNA is TGTGCCAGCAGCTTCCAGGGTGGCGAGACCCAGTACTTC.

In this sample, this clone turned up a few times. V and J are TRBV7-6 and TRBJ1-3; possible D gene TRBD1, 5 bases. CDR1 and CDR2 from the germline V gene are SGHVS and FNYEAQ. V gave up 0 bases and J gave up 2 bases, with 11 bases separating them. This CDR3 is 16 amino acids long. The CDR3 region is CASSLARPGTGNTIYF. In DNA form, the CDR3 reads TGTGCCAGCAGCTTAGCCCGACCAGGGACTGGAAACACCATATATTTT.

The rearrangement links TRBV10-3 to TRBJ2-7, with D perhaps TRBD1 (6 bases). CDR1 and CDR2 (germline): ENHRY, SYGVKD. Trimming shortened V by 1 base and J by 5 bases, and 21 bases separated the two germline ends. The CDR3 loop spans 17 amino acids. The CDR3 DNA sequence: TGTGCCATCAGTGAGTTTTCCGGGACAAGGATGCGTCACGAGCAGTACTTC. This encodes CAISEFSGTRMRHEQYF.

Here the CDR3 DNA reads TGCGCCAGCACACCGAGGGGTGGCGAGACCCAGTACTTC. This codes for CASTPRGGETQYF. The chain recombines TRBV10-2 with TRBJ2-5, with D perhaps matching TRBD1 or TRBD2 (5 bases each). The CDR3 is 13 residues long. Germline V gives CDR1 WSHSY, CDR2 SAAADI. Trimming took off 7 bases at V and 5 bases at J, with 14 bases between the two ends.

This chain connects TRBV7-2 to TRBJ2-5; D gene uncertain. The J call is in doubt because the DNA end fits TRBJ2-7 better. Per the germline V gene, CDR1 is SGHTA and CDR2 is FQGNSA. The CDR3 extends over 14 amino acids. The CDR3 here is CASSPQRTSYEQYF. The DNA for the CDR3 is TGTGCCAGCAGCCCACAGAGAACCAGCTACGAGCAGTACTTC.